This T cell receptor beta chain was recovered during a study of identical twins. Per the germline V gene, CDR1 is MNHEY and CDR2 is SVGAGI. The V gene end was trimmed by 0 bases and the J gene end by 0 bases; junction bases not matched to a gene: 7. The CDR3 runs 18 residues. This clonotype occurred many times. TCRdb re-called the 5' RACE reads through MiXCR, storing one row per CDR3 protein. Of roughly 720,000 distinct CDR3 sequences in the sample, roughly 18% were seen once. The same specimen was also included in a second study, on T cells expressing NK-cell markers. That publication notes: Specificity for HCMV among expanded NKG2C+ T cell clones was not established.

The clonotype comes from a woman in her late teens or twenties in good health. Specimen: PBMCs. This chain uses TRBV6-5 with TRBJ2-5, with 10 bases identical to TRBD2. CDR3 amino acids: CASSYSRLAGLYQETQYF. In DNA, the CDR3 is TGTGCCAGCAGTTACTCGAGACTAGCGGGTTTGTACCAAGAGACCCAGTACTTC.